The clone carrying this TCR beta chain has a single count. Its specificity is unknown. The CDR3 has 15 residues. The V segment lost 4 bases and the J segment 8 bases; nucleotides outside the gene matches: 11. Germline loops: CDR1 SGHNT, CDR2 YYREEE (reference sequence). The data originate from a study of memory CD4+ T cells and cytomegalovirus serostatus. Study-wide points: The CMV-associated TCR signature appears largely within the CD4+ memory repertoire.

Here immunoSEQ multiplex PCR was the method, and the copy in TCRdb shows in-frame clones only, minus some. The data hold roughly 50,000 clones, with more than 70% observed a single time. The sort gate was single viable CD3+CD4+CD8-CD45RO+ cells for memory CD4+ T cells. The chain joins TRBV5-4 to TRBJ1-4, with 7 bases matching TRBD1. The receptor's source is an adult in good health and CMV-seronegative. Some clones in this sample may be carry-over from other donors' samples. The sample consisted of memory CD4+ T cells from blood. This CDR3 reads CASSDGQVQVEKLFF. CDR3 bases: TGTGCCAGCAGCGATGGACAGGTACAAGTCGAAAAACTGTTTTTT.